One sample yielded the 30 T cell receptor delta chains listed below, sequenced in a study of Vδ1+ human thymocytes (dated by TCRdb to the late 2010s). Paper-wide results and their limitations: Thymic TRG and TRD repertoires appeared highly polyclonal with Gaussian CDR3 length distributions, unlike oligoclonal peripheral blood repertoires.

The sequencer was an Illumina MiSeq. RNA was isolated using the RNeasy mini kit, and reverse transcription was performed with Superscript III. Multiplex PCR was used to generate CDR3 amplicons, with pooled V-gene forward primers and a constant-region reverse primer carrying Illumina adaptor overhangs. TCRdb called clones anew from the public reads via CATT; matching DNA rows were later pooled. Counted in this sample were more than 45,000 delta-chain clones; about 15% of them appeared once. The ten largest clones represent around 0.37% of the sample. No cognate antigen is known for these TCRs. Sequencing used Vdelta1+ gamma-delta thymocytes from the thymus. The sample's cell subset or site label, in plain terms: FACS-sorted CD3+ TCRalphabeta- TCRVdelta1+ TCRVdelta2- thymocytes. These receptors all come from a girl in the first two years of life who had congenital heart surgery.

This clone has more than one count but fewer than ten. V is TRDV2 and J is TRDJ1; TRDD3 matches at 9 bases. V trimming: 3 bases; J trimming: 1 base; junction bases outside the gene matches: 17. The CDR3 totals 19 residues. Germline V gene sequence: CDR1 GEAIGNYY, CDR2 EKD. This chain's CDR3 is CACDAAHLGDPCATDKLIF. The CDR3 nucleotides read TGTGCCTGTGACGCCGCTCACCTGGGGGATCCATGTGCCACCGATAAACTCATCTTT.

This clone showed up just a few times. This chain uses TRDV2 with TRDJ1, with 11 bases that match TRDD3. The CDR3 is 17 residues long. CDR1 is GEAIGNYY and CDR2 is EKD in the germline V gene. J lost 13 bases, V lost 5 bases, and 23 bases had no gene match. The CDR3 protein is CACVLLQRLGDTGEPIF. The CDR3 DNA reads TGTGCCTGTGTCCTACTTCAAAGGCTGGGGGATACCGGGGAACCCATCTTT.

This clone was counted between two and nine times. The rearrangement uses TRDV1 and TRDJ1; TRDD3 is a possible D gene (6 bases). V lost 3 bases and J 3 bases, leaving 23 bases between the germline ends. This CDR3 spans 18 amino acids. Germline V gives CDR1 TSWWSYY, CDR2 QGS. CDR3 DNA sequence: TGTGCTCTTGGGGACTCACGTCGGCGTTGGGGGCAGTCCGATAAACTCATCTTT. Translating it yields CALGDSRRRWGQSDKLIF.

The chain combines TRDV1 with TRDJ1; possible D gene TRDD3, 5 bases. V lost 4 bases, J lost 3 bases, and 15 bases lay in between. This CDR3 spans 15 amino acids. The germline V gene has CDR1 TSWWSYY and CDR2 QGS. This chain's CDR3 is CALGALKGVADKLIF. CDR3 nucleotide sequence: TGTGCTCTTGGGGCCCTTAAGGGGGTGGCCGATAAACTCATCTTT.

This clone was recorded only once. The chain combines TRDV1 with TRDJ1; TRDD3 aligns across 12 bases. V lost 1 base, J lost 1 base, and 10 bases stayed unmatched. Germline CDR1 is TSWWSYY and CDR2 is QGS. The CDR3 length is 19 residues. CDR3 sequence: CALGEPATVLGDTTDKLIF. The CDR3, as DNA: TGTGCTCTTGGGGAACCCGCCACAGTACTGGGGGATACCACCGATAAACTCATCTTT.

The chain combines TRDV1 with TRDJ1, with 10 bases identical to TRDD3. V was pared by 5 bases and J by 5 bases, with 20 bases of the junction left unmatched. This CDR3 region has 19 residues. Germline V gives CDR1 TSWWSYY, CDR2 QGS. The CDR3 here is CALGNPPSLGDPLEDKLIF. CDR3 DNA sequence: TGTGCTCTTGGGAATCCCCCCTCACTGGGGGATCCGCTGGAAGATAAACTCATCTTT.

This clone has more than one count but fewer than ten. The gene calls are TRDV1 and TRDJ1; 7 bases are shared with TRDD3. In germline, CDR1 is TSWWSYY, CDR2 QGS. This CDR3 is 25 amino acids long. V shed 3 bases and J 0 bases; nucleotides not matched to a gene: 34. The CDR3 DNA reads TGTGCTCTTGGGGAGCTTATGAGAGGCTTCTCAAAGGTTGGTGGGGGACCTCCGTACACCGATAAACTCATCTTT. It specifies CALGELMRGFSKVGGGPPYTDKLIF.

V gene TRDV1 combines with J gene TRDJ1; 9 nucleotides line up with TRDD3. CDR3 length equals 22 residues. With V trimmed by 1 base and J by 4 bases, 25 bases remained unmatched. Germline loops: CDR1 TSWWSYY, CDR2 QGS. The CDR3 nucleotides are TGTGCTCTTGGGGAACCTAAACGAGGGTTACGCCCTGGGGATACGGTAGTCGATAAACTCATCTTT. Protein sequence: CALGEPKRGLRPGDTVVDKLIF.

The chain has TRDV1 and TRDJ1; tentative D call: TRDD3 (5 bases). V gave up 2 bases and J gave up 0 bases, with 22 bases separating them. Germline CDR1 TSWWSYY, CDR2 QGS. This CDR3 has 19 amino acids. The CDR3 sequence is CALGESYPGVPVDTDKLIF. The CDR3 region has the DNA TGTGCTCTTGGGGAATCTTACCCGGGGGTTCCAGTTGACACCGATAAACTCATCTTT.

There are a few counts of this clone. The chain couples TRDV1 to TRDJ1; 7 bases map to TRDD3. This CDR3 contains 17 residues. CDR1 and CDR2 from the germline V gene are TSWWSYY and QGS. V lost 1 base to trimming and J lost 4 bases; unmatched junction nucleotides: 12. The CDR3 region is CALGEPSLLRGYDKLIF. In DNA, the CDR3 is TGTGCTCTTGGGGAACCCTCTTTACTCCGGGGATACGATAAACTCATCTTT.

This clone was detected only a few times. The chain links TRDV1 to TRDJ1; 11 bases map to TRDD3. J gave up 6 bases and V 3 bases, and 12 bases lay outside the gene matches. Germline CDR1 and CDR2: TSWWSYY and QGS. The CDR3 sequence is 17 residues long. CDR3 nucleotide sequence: TGTGCTCTTGGGGAGGCTCCAATAGGCTGGGGGATACATAAACTCATCTTT. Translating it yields CALGEAPIGWGIHKLIF.

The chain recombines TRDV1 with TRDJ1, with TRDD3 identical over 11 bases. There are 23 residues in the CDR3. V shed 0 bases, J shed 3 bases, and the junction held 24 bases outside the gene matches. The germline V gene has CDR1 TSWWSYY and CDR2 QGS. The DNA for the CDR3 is TGTGCTCTTGGGGAACTAGGGTCCTACCCAGATAGGTACTGGGGGATAGGGCCCGATAAACTCATCTTT. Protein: CALGELGSYPDRYWGIGPDKLIF.

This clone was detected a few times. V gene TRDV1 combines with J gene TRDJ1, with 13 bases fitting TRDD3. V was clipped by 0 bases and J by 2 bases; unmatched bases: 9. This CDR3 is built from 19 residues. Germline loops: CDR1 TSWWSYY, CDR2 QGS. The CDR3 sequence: CALGELSGLGDTRTDKLIF. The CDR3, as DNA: TGTGCTCTTGGGGAACTCTCCGGACTGGGGGATACGCGAACCGATAAACTCATCTTT.

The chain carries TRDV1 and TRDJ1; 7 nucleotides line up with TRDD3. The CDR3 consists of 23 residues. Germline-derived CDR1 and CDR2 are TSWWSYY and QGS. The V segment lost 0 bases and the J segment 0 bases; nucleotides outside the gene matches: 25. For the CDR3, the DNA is TGTGCTCTTGGGGAACTCCTCACTCCCAGATGGGATACACGGGCGCCTTACACCGATAAACTCATCTTT. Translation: CALGELLTPRWDTRAPYTDKLIF.

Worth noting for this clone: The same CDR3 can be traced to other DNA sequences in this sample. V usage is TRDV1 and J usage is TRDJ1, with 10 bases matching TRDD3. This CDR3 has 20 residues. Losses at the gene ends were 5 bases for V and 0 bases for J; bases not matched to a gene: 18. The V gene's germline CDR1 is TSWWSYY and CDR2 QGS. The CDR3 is CALGFSSLLLTGGYTDKLIF. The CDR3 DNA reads TGTGCTCTTGGGTTTTCCTCCCTCCTACTTACTGGGGGATACACCGATAAACTCATCTTT.

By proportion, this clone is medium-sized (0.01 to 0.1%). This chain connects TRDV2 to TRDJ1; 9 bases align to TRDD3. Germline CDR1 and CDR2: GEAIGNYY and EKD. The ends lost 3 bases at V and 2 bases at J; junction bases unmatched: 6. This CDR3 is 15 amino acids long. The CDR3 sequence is CACDVWGIRTDKLIF. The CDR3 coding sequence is TGTGCCTGTGACGTCTGGGGGATCCGAACCGATAAACTCATCTTT.

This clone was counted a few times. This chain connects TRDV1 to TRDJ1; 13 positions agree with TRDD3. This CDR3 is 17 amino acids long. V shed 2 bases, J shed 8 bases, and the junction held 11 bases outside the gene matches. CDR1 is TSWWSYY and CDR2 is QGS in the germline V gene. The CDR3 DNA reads TGTGCTCTTGGGGAATCTCTCGGACTGGGGGATACGCACAAACTCATCTTT. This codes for CALGESLGLGDTHKLIF.

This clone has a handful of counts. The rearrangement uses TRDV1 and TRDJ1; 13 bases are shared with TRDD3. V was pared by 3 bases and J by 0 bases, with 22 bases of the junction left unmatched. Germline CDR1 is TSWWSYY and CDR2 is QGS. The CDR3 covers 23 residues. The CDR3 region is CALGDPTRLPVLGDTLNTDKLIF. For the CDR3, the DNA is TGTGCTCTTGGGGATCCTACCCGGCTCCCCGTACTGGGGGATACGCTAAACACCGATAAACTCATCTTT.

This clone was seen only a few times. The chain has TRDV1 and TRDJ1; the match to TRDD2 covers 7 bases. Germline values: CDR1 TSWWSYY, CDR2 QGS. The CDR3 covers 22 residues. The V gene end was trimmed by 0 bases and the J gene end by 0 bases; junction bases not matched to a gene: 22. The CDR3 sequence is CALGELGPSWRPRTPYTDKLIF. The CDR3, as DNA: TGTGCTCTTGGGGAACTAGGGCCTTCCTGGCGCCCCCGGACCCCGTACACCGATAAACTCATCTTT.

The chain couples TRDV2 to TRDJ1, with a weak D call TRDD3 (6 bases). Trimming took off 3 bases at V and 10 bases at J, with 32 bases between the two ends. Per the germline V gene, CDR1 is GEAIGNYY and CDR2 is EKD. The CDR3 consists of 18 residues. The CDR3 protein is CACDGGGGSGDPTIALIF. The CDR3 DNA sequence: TGTGCCTGTGACGGAGGAGGCGGGTCTGGGGACCCCACTATCGCACTCATCTTT.

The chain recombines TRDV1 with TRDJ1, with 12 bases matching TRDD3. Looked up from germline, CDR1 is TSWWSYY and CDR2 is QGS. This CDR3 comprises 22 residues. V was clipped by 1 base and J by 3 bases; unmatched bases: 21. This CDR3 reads CALGEPGGLSPVLGDTSDKLIF. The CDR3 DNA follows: TGTGCTCTTGGGGAACCCGGCGGTCTAAGCCCCGTACTGGGGGATACTTCCGATAAACTCATCTTT.

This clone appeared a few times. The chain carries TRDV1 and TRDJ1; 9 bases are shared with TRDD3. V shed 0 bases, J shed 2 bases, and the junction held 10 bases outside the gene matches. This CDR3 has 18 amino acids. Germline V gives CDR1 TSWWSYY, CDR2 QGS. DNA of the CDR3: TGTGCTCTTGGGGAACTAGGGCGTACTGGGGGAACAACCGATAAACTCATCTTT. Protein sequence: CALGELGRTGGTTDKLIF.

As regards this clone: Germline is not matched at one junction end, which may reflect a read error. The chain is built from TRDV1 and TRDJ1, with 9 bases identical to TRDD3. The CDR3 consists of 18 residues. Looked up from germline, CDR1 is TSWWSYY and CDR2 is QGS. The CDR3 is CALGDSTVLGDPTDNLIF. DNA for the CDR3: TGTGCTCTTGGGGACTCTACGGTTCTGGGGGATCCAACCGATAATCTCATCTTT.

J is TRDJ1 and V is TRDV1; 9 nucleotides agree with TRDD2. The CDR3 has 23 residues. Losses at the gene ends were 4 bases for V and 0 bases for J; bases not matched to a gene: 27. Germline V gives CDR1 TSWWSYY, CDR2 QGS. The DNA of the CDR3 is TGTGCTCTTGGGGGGCCTTCCTACCCGAGGGTGCCGTGGGGGTACCCGTACACCGATAAACTCATCTTT. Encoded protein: CALGGPSYPRVPWGYPYTDKLIF.

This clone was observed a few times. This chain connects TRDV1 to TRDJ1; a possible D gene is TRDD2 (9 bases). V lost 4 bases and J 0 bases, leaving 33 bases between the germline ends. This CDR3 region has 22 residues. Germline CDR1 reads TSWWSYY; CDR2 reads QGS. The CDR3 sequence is CALGVHLPTFLLGALYTDKLIF. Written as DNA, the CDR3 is TGTGCTCTTGGGGTCCACCTTCCTACTTTTCTACTGGGGGCCCTATACACCGATAAACTCATCTTT.

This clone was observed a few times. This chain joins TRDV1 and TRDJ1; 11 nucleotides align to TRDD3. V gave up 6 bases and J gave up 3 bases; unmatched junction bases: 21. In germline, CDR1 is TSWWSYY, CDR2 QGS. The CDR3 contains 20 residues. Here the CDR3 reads CALGGAESVLGDMDADKLIF. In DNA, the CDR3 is TGTGCTCTTGGAGGAGCTGAATCGGTACTGGGGGATATGGATGCCGATAAACTCATCTTT.

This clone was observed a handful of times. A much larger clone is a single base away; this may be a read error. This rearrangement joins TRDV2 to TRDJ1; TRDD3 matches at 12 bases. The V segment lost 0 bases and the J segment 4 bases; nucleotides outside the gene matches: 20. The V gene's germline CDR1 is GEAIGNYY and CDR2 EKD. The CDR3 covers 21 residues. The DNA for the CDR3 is TGTGCCTGTGACACCGAAGTACTGGGGGATACACAGGAGGGGAACAACGATAAACTCATCTTT. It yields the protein CACDTEVLGDTQEGNNDKLIF.

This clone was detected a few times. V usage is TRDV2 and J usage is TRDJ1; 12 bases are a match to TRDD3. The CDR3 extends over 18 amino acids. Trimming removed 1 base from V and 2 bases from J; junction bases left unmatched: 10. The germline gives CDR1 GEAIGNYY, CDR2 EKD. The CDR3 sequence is CACDTRGWGIRWTDKLIF. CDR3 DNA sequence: TGTGCCTGTGACACTCGGGGCTGGGGGATACGCTGGACCGATAAACTCATCTTT.

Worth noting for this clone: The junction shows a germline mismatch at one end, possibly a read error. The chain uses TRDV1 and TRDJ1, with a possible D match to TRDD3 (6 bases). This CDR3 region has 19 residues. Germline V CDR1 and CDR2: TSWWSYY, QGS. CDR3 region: CALGERSTPGDPYTDKPIF. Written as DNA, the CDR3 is TGTGCTCTTGGGGAACGAAGTACCCCTGGGGACCCGTACACCGATAAACCCATCTTT.

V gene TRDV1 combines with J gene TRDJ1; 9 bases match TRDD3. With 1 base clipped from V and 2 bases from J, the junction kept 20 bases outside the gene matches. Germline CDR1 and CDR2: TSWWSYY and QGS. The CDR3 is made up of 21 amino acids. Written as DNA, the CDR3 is TGTGCTCTTGGGGAACCTCCCATTCCTACTAGCTGGGGGATCAGGACCGATAAACTCATCTTT. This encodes CALGEPPIPTSWGIRTDKLIF.